This TCR beta chain was retrieved from a study of cytomegalovirus exposure and HLA in healthy donors. PCR used 60 Vbeta primers and 13 Jbeta primers. The repertoire was sequenced with immunoSEQ multiplex PCR; TCRdb's copy has only in-frame clones and lacks some. There are 180,000 or so clones in the sample; about 82% occur only once, and roughly 1.6% lies in the top ten. Per germline, CDR1 MDHEN and CDR2 SYDVKM. Trimming removed 6 bases from V and 1 base from J, with 10 bases in between. This CDR3 contains 14 residues. Points on this clone: Its antigen is not known.

Study-wide results and limits: Based on reports, TCR beta sequences accurately predicted HLA-A and HLA-B alleles for most subjects. Analyzed later, association rates of TCRs varied across HLA loci, with DRB1 most and HLA-C fewest.

The sequence was collected from a man between 18 and 35 years old in good health and CMV-seronegative. The rearrangement links TRBV28 to TRBJ1-5, with TRBD1 as a possible D gene (5 bases). The sequenced sample was PBMCs. The CDR3 DNA reads as TGTGCCAGCAGGCGGGGGAGAAGCAATCAGCCCCAGCATTTT. Translating gives CASRRGRSNQPQHF.